These T cell receptor beta chains were read from a single sample in a study of T cell changes during pregnancy in multiple sclerosis. TCRdb's table, derived via immunoSEQ multiplex PCR, lists solely in-frame clones and lacks some. Of roughly 60,000 clones listed, roughly nine tenths are singletons. This sample comprised peripheral blood, obtained before pregnancy. All receptors derive from a female donor with multiple sclerosis, enrolled in a pregnancy study. CDR3s leave out the opening cysteine and the closing phenylalanine or tryptophan.

v_gene	j_gene	CDR3aa
TRBV9	TRBJ2-3	ASSYGGAGTDTQY
TRBV10-3	TRBJ1-1	AISGGQGTPEIAF
TRBV19	TRBJ1-4	ASSNKQGSNEKLF
TRBV7-8	TRBJ1-6	ASSFRGSSYNSPLH
TRBV6-1	TRBJ1-5	ASSLRQVGNQPQH
TRBV6-5	TRBJ2-3	ASSRDRGFTDTQY
TRBV11-3	TRBJ2-3	ASSLGTGVSTDTQY
TRBV2	TRBJ1-5	ASGESQGNQPQH
TRBV5-6	TRBJ2-1	ASSLGRASYNEQF
TRBV14	TRBJ2-1	ASSLLAGVSNEQF
TRBV5-1	TRBJ1-1	ASSLSGGADEAF
TRBV4-1	TRBJ1-2	ASSQEVGAAGYT
TRBV6-5	TRBJ1-1	ASSQDRVEAF
TRBV4-1	TRBJ2-7	ASSLYPGLAKEQY
TRBV6-1	TRBJ2-1	ASSGRGQGREEQF
TRBV7-3	TRBJ1-1	ASSLGQGGFTEAF
TRBV7-2	TRBJ2-3	ASSLSPRTISWPDTQY
TRBV6-5	TRBJ2-7	ATKAGTGVYEQY
TRBV5-1	TRBJ2-5	ASERTGGEKQETQY
TRBV7-8	TRBJ1-3	ASSLGDWAGNTIY
TRBV5-6	TRBJ2-2	ASSLALTGGFGELF
TRBV9	TRBJ2-5	ASSLGGFGETQY
TRBV11-2	TRBJ1-2	ASSSGGRAHGYT
TRBV30	TRBJ2-7	AWSEGQEQY
TRBV4-2	TRBJ2-3	ASSQGLAGITDTQY
TRBV4-2	TRBJ2-2	ASSQAGLADTGELF
TRBV5-1	TRBJ2-5	ASSLARGVGETQY
TRBV11-2	TRBJ2-2	ASSLEGRGTNTGELF
TRBV2	TRBJ1-6	ATRQGYNSPLH
TRBV7-2	TRBJ2-5	ASIKGGEETQY
TRBV5-1	TRBJ2-3	ASSFRGLSTDTQY
TRBV7-3	TRBJ2-3	ASSPVRRDTQY
TRBV2	TRBJ2-3	ATGTSGTALTDTQY
TRBV28	TRBJ2-1	ASSLFSVNEQF
TRBV6-5	TRBJ2-1	ASSPGTGGKNEQF
TRBV2	TRBJ1-3	ASRGQERGNTIY